The rows below give T cell receptor beta chains drawn from one sample of a study of Graves' ophthalmopathy and Graves' hyperthyroidism. TCRdb re-derived calls from the multiplex PCR reads in MiXCR, one entry per CDR3 protein. The sample records around 590,000 distinct CDR3 sequences, about 40% being singletons. Sample: peripheral blood or thyroid tissue (not recorded which). The receptors originated from an adult man with Graves' hyperthyroidism. Both conserved end residues are part of each CDR3. The D gene is left open where the match is weak. Clone size is stated in some rows and not others, as once, few, many or a class when expanded.

CDR3	DNA	size	V	J	D
CASNHPGTEAFF	TGTGCCAGCAACCACCCAGGCACTGAAGCTTTCTTT	few	TRBV27	TRBJ1-1	NA
CASSLDAGQWTISLSTDTQYF	TGTGCCAGCAGCTTAGACGCTGGACAGTGGACGATTTCATTATCCACAGATACGCAGTATTTT	few	TRBV7-9	TRBJ2-3	NA
CSANRQGYNSPLHF	TGCAGTGCTAACCGACAGGGGTATAATTCACCCCTCCACTTT	NA	TRBV20-1	TRBJ1-6	TRBD1
CASSSRQGWTDTQYF	TGTGCCAGCAGCTCCAGACAGGGTTGGACAGATACGCAGTATTTT	few	TRBV7-8	TRBJ2-3	TRBD1
CSVDKGQGYTF	TGCAGCGTTGATAAAGGACAGGGATACACCTTC	NA	TRBV29-1	TRBJ1-2	TRBD1
CASSYWDGTLGGELFF	TGTGCCAGCAGCTACTGGGACGGTACTTTGGGAGGGGAGCTGTTTTTT	NA	TRBV7-9	TRBJ2-2	NA
CASVTWNTEAFF	TGTGCCAGCGTTACTTGGAACACTGAAGCTTTCTTT	once	TRBV2	TRBJ1-1	NA
CASSLDRRGNTEAFF	TGTGCCAGCAGCTTAGATCGCAGGGGGAACACTGAAGCTTTCTTT	NA	TRBV7-2	TRBJ1-1	NA
CAISWGGAEEAQYF	TGTGCCATCAGCTGGGGGGGGGCGGAAGAGGCCCAGTACTTC	once	TRBV10-3	TRBJ2-5	NA
CASSQNPSYEQYF	TGTGCCAGCAGCCAAAACCCATCCTACGAGCAGTACTTC	few	TRBV3-1	TRBJ2-7	NA
CASRRQGAGETQYF	TGTGCCAGTAGACGACAGGGGGCAGGGGAGACCCAGTACTTC	many	TRBV19	TRBJ2-5	TRBD1
CATSRGQGARGSNQPQHF	TGTGCCACCAGCAGAGGACAGGGGGCCAGGGGTAGCAATCAGCCCCAGCATTTT	NA	TRBV15	TRBJ1-5	TRBD1
CASSTPAGGSYEQYF	TGTGCCAGCAGCACACCAGCGGGAGGTTCATACGAGCAGTACTTC	NA	TRBV13	TRBJ2-7	TRBD2
CSVGRQGGLNTEAFF	TGCAGCGTGGGTCGGCAGGGAGGCTTGAACACTGAAGCTTTCTTT	NA	TRBV29-1	TRBJ1-1	NA
CATSATGHNTEAFF	TGTGCCACCAGTGCAACGGGGCACAACACTGAAGCTTTCTTT	many	TRBV24-1	TRBJ1-1	NA
CASSLAGGVYEQYF	TGTGCCAGCAGCTTAGCGGGCGGAGTATACGAGCAGTACTTC	few	TRBV7-2	TRBJ2-7	NA
CSVESWDRGQETQYF	TGCAGCGTTGAAAGCTGGGACAGGGGCCAAGAGACCCAGTACTTC	many	TRBV29-1	TRBJ2-5	TRBD1
CASATDRGANYGYTF	TGTGCCAGCGCGACGGACAGGGGCGCTAACTATGGCTACACCTTC	NA	TRBV2	TRBJ1-2	TRBD1
CASGSRSGGDEKLFF	TGTGCTAGTGGTTCTCGCTCCGGTGGAGATGAAAAACTGTTTTTT	many	TRBV12-5	TRBJ1-4	NA
CSVPGQGLGETQYF	TGCAGCGTTCCGGGACAGGGGTTGGGTGAGACCCAGTACTTC	many	TRBV29-1	TRBJ2-5	TRBD1
CASSLDIMNTEAFF	TGCGCCAGCAGCCTGGACATAATGAACACTGAAGCTTTCTTT	many	TRBV5-1	TRBJ1-1	NA
CASSQSSGGFTYEQYF	TGCGCCAGCAGCCAGAGTTCAGGGGGATTTACGTACGAGCAGTACTTC	few	TRBV4-1	TRBJ2-7	TRBD1
CSVEDGSRGWDGYTF	TGCAGCGTTGAAGATGGGTCCAGGGGCTGGGATGGCTACACCTTC	many	TRBV29-1	TRBJ1-2	NA
CSARDLQASGFGDTQYF	TGCAGTGCTAGAGATTTGCAGGCTAGCGGTTTTGGAGATACGCAGTACTTC	NA	TRBV20-1	TRBJ2-5	TRBD2